A single sample is the source of the 2 T cell receptor beta chains below, sequenced in a study of T cell changes during pregnancy in multiple sclerosis. The protocol was immunoSEQ multiplex PCR, while the TCRdb copy is restricted to in-frame clones and leaves out a portion. The data hold some 38,000 clones, with around nine tenths observed a single time. Material: CD4+ T cells from peripheral blood mononuclear cells, obtained in the second trimester of pregnancy. The receptors derive from a female donor in good health, enrolled as a control in a pregnancy study.

This clone was detected once. This rearrangement joins TRBV19 to TRBJ1-1, with TRBD1 identical over 7 bases. The CDR3 extends over 13 amino acids. Per germline, CDR1 LNHDA and CDR2 SQIVND (reference sequence). The ends lost 7 bases at V and 3 bases at J; junction bases unmatched: 5. The CDR3 here is CASKEQGYTEAFF. DNA of the CDR3: TGTGCCAGTAAGGAACAGGGGTACACTGAAGCTTTCTTT.

This chain joins TRBV5-1 and TRBJ1-1; D perhaps matches TRBD1 (6 bases). CDR3 length equals 15 residues. CDR1 is SGHRS, CDR2 YFSETQ, per germline. The V end lost 4 bases, the J end lost 6 bases, and 19 bases lay between the germline ends. Here the CDR3 reads CASSQGSGALAEAFF. The CDR3 DNA reads TGCGCCAGCAGCCAGGGGTCAGGGGCGTTGGCTGAAGCTTTCTTT.